A selection of T cell receptor beta chains follows, all from one sample in a study of cytomegalovirus exposure and HLA in healthy donors. Data came from immunoSEQ multiplex PCR; TCRdb stores just in-frame clones and leaves some out. Here the sample spans tens of thousands of clones, roughly 79% being singletons. The sample taken for sequencing was PBMCs. Receptors were obtained from a man between 35 and 55 years old in good health and CMV-seronegative. The CDR3 runs from the conserved cysteine through the conserved F or W. A D gene is named only where the DNA matches it firmly. Size tells how often a clone was seen (once, few, many) or the class of an expanded clone, and some rows leave it out.

v_gene: TRBV28; d_gene: TRBD2; abundance: once; j_gene: TRBJ2-1; CDR3nt: TGTGCCAGCAGTCTGGGACTAGCGTCGAGGAATGAGCAGTTCTTC; CDR3aa: CASSLGLASRNEQFF
v_gene: TRBV19; d_gene: -; abundance: -; j_gene: TRBJ2-1; CDR3nt: TGTGCCAGTAGTCCTTCGGGGTCCAATGAGCAGTTCTTC; CDR3aa: CASSPSGSNEQFF
v_gene: TRBV6-5; d_gene: TRBD1; abundance: once; j_gene: TRBJ2-7; CDR3nt: TGTGCCAGCAGTCGGACAGGGAGGATCGACGAGCAGTACTTC; CDR3aa: CASSRTGRIDEQYF
v_gene: TRBV28; d_gene: -; abundance: -; j_gene: TRBJ1-3; CDR3nt: TGTGCCAGCAGCTCATTCGGTGCAGGCGAGGGAAACACCATATATTTT; CDR3aa: CASSSFGAGEGNTIYF
v_gene: TRBV28; d_gene: -; abundance: -; j_gene: TRBJ1-2; CDR3nt: TGTGCCAGCAGTAAGACTCAATCCTATGGCTACACCTTC; CDR3aa: CASSKTQSYGYTF
v_gene: TRBV11-2; d_gene: -; abundance: few; j_gene: TRBJ2-2; CDR3nt: TGTGCCAGCAGCACACGACAGACCGGGGAGCTGTTTTTT; CDR3aa: CASSTRQTGELFF
v_gene: TRBV11-1; d_gene: -; abundance: -; j_gene: TRBJ2-7; CDR3nt: TGTGCCAGCAGCTACCACACCTACGAGCAGTACTTC; CDR3aa: CASSYHTYEQYF
v_gene: TRBV19; d_gene: TRBD1; abundance: -; j_gene: TRBJ2-7; CDR3nt: TGTGCCAGTAGTATAAGGACAGGAAGCTCCTACGAGCAGTACTTC; CDR3aa: CASSIRTGSSYEQYF
v_gene: TRBV4-1; d_gene: TRBD1; abundance: -; j_gene: TRBJ2-2; CDR3nt: TGCGCCAGCAGCACCGGGACAGGGGGCATTGGCGGGGAGCTGTTTTTT; CDR3aa: CASSTGTGGIGGELFF
v_gene: TRBV5-6; d_gene: -; abundance: few; j_gene: TRBJ1-5; CDR3nt: TGTGCCAGCAGCTTGTTTTCCAGGGGCCAGCCCCAGCATTTT; CDR3aa: CASSLFSRGQPQHF
v_gene: TRBV19; d_gene: -; abundance: -; j_gene: TRBJ1-2; CDR3nt: TGTGCCAGTAGGGACAGCAGCTATGGCTACACCTTC; CDR3aa: CASRDSSYGYTF
v_gene: TRBV2; d_gene: -; abundance: -; j_gene: TRBJ1-4; CDR3nt: TGTGCCAGTCAAGCTGCTAGGCCCGCAACTAATGAAAAACTGTTTTTT; CDR3aa: CASQAARPATNEKLFF
v_gene: TRBV6-4; d_gene: TRBD2; abundance: -; j_gene: TRBJ2-3; CDR3nt: TGTGCCAGCAGTGACTCGACGGGAGGGGGAACAGATACGCAGTATTTT; CDR3aa: CASSDSTGGGTDTQYF
v_gene: TRBV7-2; d_gene: TRBD1; abundance: -; j_gene: TRBJ1-4; CDR3nt: TGTGCCAGCAGCCCGCAGGGGGGTTCTGGAGAAAAACTGTTTTTT; CDR3aa: CASSPQGGSGEKLFF
v_gene: TRBV27; d_gene: TRBD2; abundance: -; j_gene: TRBJ2-1; CDR3nt: TGTGCCAGCAGTTCCCTCCGGCGGGAGGGCCGCAATGAGCAGTTCTTC; CDR3aa: CASSSLRREGRNEQFF
v_gene: TRBV5-1; d_gene: TRBD1; abundance: -; j_gene: TRBJ1-4; CDR3nt: TGCGCCAGCAGCCTCGGGACAGGGGGTGAACCTAATGAAAAACTGTTTTTT; CDR3aa: CASSLGTGGEPNEKLFF
v_gene: TRBV7-9; d_gene: -; abundance: -; j_gene: TRBJ1-4; CDR3nt: TGTGCCAGCAGCTTATTAGGGGAACTGTTTTTT; CDR3aa: CASSLLGELFF
v_gene: TRBV5-1; d_gene: TRBD1; abundance: few; j_gene: TRBJ2-7; CDR3nt: TGCGCCAGCAGCGACGATCTGACAGGGGGCGGGGAGCAGTACTTC; CDR3aa: CASSDDLTGGGEQYF
v_gene: TRBV18; d_gene: TRBD1; abundance: -; j_gene: TRBJ2-3; CDR3nt: TGTGCCAGCTCACCCGGACAGGTTGGAGATACGCAGTATTTT; CDR3aa: CASSPGQVGDTQYF
v_gene: TRBV18; d_gene: -; abundance: few; j_gene: TRBJ2-2; CDR3nt: TGTGCCAGCTCACTGACGGGACACCCGAACACCGGGGAGCTGTTTTTT; CDR3aa: CASSLTGHPNTGELFF
v_gene: TRBV28; d_gene: -; abundance: -; j_gene: TRBJ1-2; CDR3nt: TGTGCCAGCAGTTTATGGGGGGGTAGTGATGGCTACACCTTC; CDR3aa: CASSLWGGSDGYTF
v_gene: TRBV6-4; d_gene: TRBD1; abundance: -; j_gene: TRBJ1-1; CDR3nt: TGTGCCAGCAGTGACCCGGGACAGCAGAACACTGAAGCTTTCTTT; CDR3aa: CASSDPGQQNTEAFF
v_gene: TRBV7-9; d_gene: TRBD1; abundance: -; j_gene: TRBJ2-7; CDR3nt: TGTGCCAGCAGCCCTATTCGGGACAGGGGGAGAGAGCAGTACTTC; CDR3aa: CASSPIRDRGREQYF
v_gene: TRBV29-1; d_gene: -; abundance: -; j_gene: TRBJ1-2; CDR3nt: TGCAGCGTTGAACCGGGGGGGGGTGGCTACACCTTC; CDR3aa: CSVEPGGGGYTF
v_gene: TRBV4-1; d_gene: -; abundance: -; j_gene: TRBJ1-1; CDR3nt: TGCGCCAGCAGCCATCATCGGGAGAACACTGAAGCTTTCTTT; CDR3aa: CASSHHRENTEAFF
v_gene: TRBV9; d_gene: TRBD1; abundance: -; j_gene: TRBJ1-5; CDR3nt: TGTGCCAGCAGCGCGACAGGGGGCCACCAGCCCCAGCATTTT; CDR3aa: CASSATGGHQPQHF
v_gene: TRBV9; d_gene: -; abundance: -; j_gene: TRBJ1-1; CDR3nt: TGTGCCAGCAGGGAAGGGGTTGGGGCACTCACTGAAGCTTTCTTT; CDR3aa: CASREGVGALTEAFF
v_gene: TRBV4-2; d_gene: -; abundance: -; j_gene: TRBJ1-4; CDR3nt: TGTGCCAGCAGCCAAGGGTCCCGGGGTGCTGAAAAACTGTTTTTT; CDR3aa: CASSQGSRGAEKLFF
v_gene: TRBV28; d_gene: -; abundance: once; j_gene: TRBJ1-2; CDR3nt: TGTGCCAGCAGTCCGAGGACAGTTCCTAACTATGGCTACACCTTC; CDR3aa: CASSPRTVPNYGYTF
v_gene: TRBV4-3; d_gene: -; abundance: -; j_gene: TRBJ1-2; CDR3nt: TGCGCCAGCAGCCAGGCCACATCTGGTGGCTACACCTTC; CDR3aa: CASSQATSGGYTF
v_gene: TRBV5-6; d_gene: -; abundance: -; j_gene: TRBJ1-3; CDR3nt: TGTGCCAGCAGCTTGGGCGGCTACACCATATATTTT; CDR3aa: CASSLGGYTIYF
v_gene: TRBV5-1; d_gene: TRBD2; abundance: few; j_gene: TRBJ2-3; CDR3nt: TGCGCCAGCAGCTCCCTACTAGCGGGAGTCTCTCCAGATACGCAGTATTTT; CDR3aa: CASSSLLAGVSPDTQYF
v_gene: TRBV28; d_gene: -; abundance: -; j_gene: TRBJ1-1; CDR3nt: TGTGCCAGCAGTTTTCCCCGAGGCAGGGCCACTGAAGCTTTCTTT; CDR3aa: CASSFPRGRATEAFF
v_gene: TRBV19; d_gene: -; abundance: -; j_gene: TRBJ1-5; CDR3nt: TGTGCCAGTAGTTGGCAAAAGGGAGAGCTGCCCCAGCATTTT; CDR3aa: CASSWQKGELPQHF
v_gene: TRBV29-1; d_gene: -; abundance: -; j_gene: TRBJ2-5; CDR3nt: TGCAGCGTTGCCCCCAGGGCAGAAGGGGCCCAGTACTTC; CDR3aa: CSVAPRAEGAQYF
v_gene: TRBV4-2; d_gene: TRBD2; abundance: few; j_gene: TRBJ2-2; CDR3nt: TGTGCCAGCAGCCAACCCCCGCTAGCGGGATACCTGACCGGGGAGCTGTTTTTT; CDR3aa: CASSQPPLAGYLTGELFF
v_gene: TRBV6-4; d_gene: TRBD1; abundance: -; j_gene: TRBJ2-3; CDR3nt: TGTGCCAGCAGTACGACAGGGGGCACAGATACGCAGTATTTT; CDR3aa: CASSTTGGTDTQYF
v_gene: TRBV10-3; d_gene: -; abundance: -; j_gene: TRBJ1-2; CDR3nt: TGTGCCATCAGCGGACAGACCAACTATGGCTACACCTTC; CDR3aa: CAISGQTNYGYTF
v_gene: TRBV2; d_gene: -; abundance: -; j_gene: TRBJ2-5; CDR3nt: TGTGCCAGCAATAGACAAGAGACCCAGTACTTC; CDR3aa: CASNRQETQYF
v_gene: TRBV28; d_gene: -; abundance: -; j_gene: TRBJ1-4; CDR3nt: TGTGCCAGCAGTTTATATCTCGGGGGACAAAAACTGTTTTTT; CDR3aa: CASSLYLGGQKLFF
v_gene: TRBV5-1; d_gene: TRBD1; abundance: -; j_gene: TRBJ1-1; CDR3nt: TGCGCCAGCAGCCCGCGTGAGGACAGGAGCACTGAAGCTTTCTTT; CDR3aa: CASSPREDRSTEAFF
v_gene: TRBV19; d_gene: TRBD1; abundance: -; j_gene: TRBJ2-2; CDR3nt: TGTGCCAGTAGTTCGACAGGGAATCCGAACACCGGGGAGCTGTTTTTT; CDR3aa: CASSSTGNPNTGELFF
v_gene: TRBV6-6; d_gene: -; abundance: -; j_gene: TRBJ2-7; CDR3nt: TGTGCCAGCACTAGACAGGTATCTACTCACGAGCAGTACTTC; CDR3aa: CASTRQVSTHEQYF
v_gene: TRBV5-4; d_gene: TRBD1; abundance: -; j_gene: TRBJ2-7; CDR3nt: TGTGCCAGCAGCTCCTTGGACAGGGACGAGCAGTACTTC; CDR3aa: CASSSLDRDEQYF
v_gene: TRBV7-7; d_gene: TRBD1; abundance: -; j_gene: TRBJ2-5; CDR3nt: TGTGCTAGCAGCTTAGGAGGGGACAGGGTAGGAGAGACCCAGTACTTC; CDR3aa: CASSLGGDRVGETQYF
v_gene: TRBV27; d_gene: TRBD2; abundance: -; j_gene: TRBJ2-5; CDR3nt: TGTGCCAGCAGTCTAGCGGGAGCCGAGACCCAGTACTTC; CDR3aa: CASSLAGAETQYF
v_gene: TRBV9; d_gene: TRBD1; abundance: -; j_gene: TRBJ1-5; CDR3nt: TGTGCCAGCAGCGTGGGACAGGGGAACAATCAGCCCCAGCATTTT; CDR3aa: CASSVGQGNNQPQHF
v_gene: TRBV7-9; d_gene: -; abundance: -; j_gene: TRBJ2-3; CDR3nt: TGTGCCAGCAGCTTAAGCGGAAACGGGGATACGCAGTATTTT; CDR3aa: CASSLSGNGDTQYF
v_gene: TRBV9; d_gene: -; abundance: -; j_gene: TRBJ2-3; CDR3nt: TGTGCCAGCAGCGTTTTTCAGGGGGATACGCAGTATTTT; CDR3aa: CASSVFQGDTQYF
v_gene: TRBV15; d_gene: -; abundance: -; j_gene: TRBJ2-1; CDR3nt: TGTGCCACCAGCAGAGATCGGGAAGGTAATAATGAGCAGTTCTTC; CDR3aa: CATSRDREGNNEQFF
v_gene: TRBV7-7; d_gene: TRBD2; abundance: -; j_gene: TRBJ2-5; CDR3nt: TGTGCTAGCAGCTCCGGTCGGACTAGCGGAGAGACCCAGTACTTC; CDR3aa: CASSSGRTSGETQYF
v_gene: TRBV5-1; d_gene: -; abundance: few; j_gene: TRBJ2-7; CDR3nt: TGCGCCAGCAGCCCAGGGAGGTTGGGACTCGAGATCTACGAGCAGTACTTC; CDR3aa: CASSPGRLGLEIYEQYF
v_gene: TRBV6-1; d_gene: TRBD2; abundance: -; j_gene: TRBJ2-1; CDR3nt: TGTGCCAGCAGTGAAGCTAGCGGGAGCCCGGGTGAGCAGTTCTTC; CDR3aa: CASSEASGSPGEQFF
v_gene: TRBV14; d_gene: TRBD2; abundance: -; j_gene: TRBJ2-5; CDR3nt: TGTGCCAGCAGCCAAGATTCGGGGGGGCAAGAGACCCAGTACTTC; CDR3aa: CASSQDSGGQETQYF